The 8 T cell receptor beta chains below all came from one sample that was sequenced in a study of T cells in Graves' hyperthyroidism and ophthalmopathy. From RNA transcripts, TCR beta CDR3 regions were amplified. A set of HTBI primers served as the primers for a first-round RT-PCR of the TCR CDR3. TCRdb re-called the multiplex PCR reads through MiXCR, storing one row per CDR3 protein. The profile shows some 460,000 distinct CDR3 sequences, more than 15% of them singletons. The sequencing sample was made of blood. Source of these receptors: a woman in her late teens or twenties with Graves' hyperthyroidism.

This clonotype was found many times. This rearrangement joins TRBV6-1 to TRBJ1-1; D may be TRBD1 (6 bases). This CDR3 is 15 amino acids long. The V end lost 5 bases, the J end lost 3 bases, and 16 bases lay between the germline ends. The V gene's germline CDR1 is MNHNS and CDR2 SASEGT. The DNA of the CDR3 is TGTGCCAGCAGTTATAAGGGGGTAGGTGACACTGAAGCTTTCTTT. Translation: CASSYKGVGDTEAFF.

The chain carries TRBV5-5 and TRBJ1-2; maybe TRBD1 (5 bases). The CDR3 has 15 residues. The germline V gene has CDR1 SGHKS and CDR2 YYEKEE (reference sequence). V was pared by 0 bases and J by 2 bases, with 11 bases between. The DNA of the CDR3 is TGTGCCAGCAGCTTGGGGCCCTCAGGGAACTATGGCTACACCTTC. This gives the protein CASSLGPSGNYGYTF.

This chain uses TRBV27 with TRBJ1-5; 8 nucleotides match TRBD1. Germline loops: CDR1 MNHEY, CDR2 SMNVEV (reference sequence). This CDR3 spans 14 amino acids. V gave up 7 bases and J gave up 4 bases; unmatched junction bases: 6. The chain's CDR3 is CASKDREGNQPQHF. CDR3 nucleotides: TGTGCCAGCAAGGACAGGGAGGGAAATCAGCCCCAGCATTTT.

This sequence joins TRBV7-6 and TRBJ2-3; TRBD1 is a possible D gene (5 bases). Trimming shortened V by 1 base and J by 2 bases, and 7 bases separated the two germline ends. Germline CDR1 SGHVS, CDR2 FNYEAQ. The CDR3 extends over 14 amino acids. CDR3 sequence (DNA): TGTGCCAGCAGCTTAGTAGGGGTCACAGATACGCAGTATTTT. This translates into CASSLVGVTDTQYF.

This clonotype has a single count. The CDR3 DNA reads TGCAGCGTTGAATTAGGCTCCGTGTTGGGTACCCAGTACTTC. Its protein product is CSVELGSVLGTQYF. V and J are TRBV29-1 and TRBJ2-5, with D unresolved. Germline CDR1 and CDR2: SQVTM and ANQGSEA. This CDR3 has 14 amino acids. Trimming cost V 2 bases and J 8 bases, with 18 bases left between them.

This clonotype was counted a few times. The chain carries TRBV5-1 and TRBJ2-2, with D possibly being TRBD1 or TRBD2 (6 bases each). Trimming shortened V by 4 bases and J by 3 bases, and 19 bases separated the two germline ends. The V gene's germline CDR1 is SGHRS and CDR2 YFSETQ. The CDR3 totals 17 residues. The CDR3 loop is CASSPKGGNADTGELFF. The CDR3 nucleotides are TGCGCCAGCAGCCCTAAAGGGGGGAACGCGGACACCGGGGAGCTGTTTTTT.

This clonotype was seen more than once but under ten times. The chain is built from TRBV18 and TRBJ2-3; possibly TRBD1 for D (6 bases). This CDR3 contains 16 residues. CDR1 is KGHSH and CDR2 is LQKENI in the germline V gene. Trimming cost V 1 base and J 1 base, with 12 bases left between them. The CDR3 spells CASSPRSGDGTDTQYF. The CDR3 DNA sequence: TGTGCCAGCTCACCACGGTCAGGGGATGGCACAGATACGCAGTATTTT.

This clonotype came up a few times. V and J are TRBV7-9 and TRBJ2-1; 8 bases map to TRBD1. J was trimmed by 1 base and V by 5 bases; bases with no gene match: 7. There are 16 residues in the CDR3. CDR1 SEHNR and CDR2 FQNEAQ come from the germline V gene (reference sequence). CDR3 sequence reads: CASSIGTGFSYNEQFF. In nucleotides, the CDR3 is TGTGCCAGCAGCATAGGGACAGGCTTTTCCTACAATGAGCAGTTCTTC.